This note documents a single T cell receptor beta chain sequence. Repertoires were generated with immunoSEQ multiplex PCR, while TCRdb's copy carries only in-frame clones and drops some. The sample has around 34,000 clones, roughly 90% seen once; the top ten hold just over 4.5%. The data stem from a study of T cell changes during pregnancy in multiple sclerosis. From germline, CDR1 is MRHNA and CDR2 SNTAGT. The ends lost 3 bases at V and 4 bases at J; junction bases unmatched: 4. The CDR3 covers 15 residues. The sample was CD8+ T cells from peripheral blood mononuclear cells, taken after pregnancy. This TCR derives from a female donor with multiple sclerosis, enrolled in a pregnancy study. The rearrangement joins TRBV6-4 to TRBJ2-3; 10 positions agree with TRBD2. The CDR3, as DNA: TGTGCCAGCAGTGAACAAGCGGGGGGGCCAGATACGCAGTATTTT. Translating it yields CASSEQAGGPDTQYF.